These 21 T cell receptor beta chains share one sample of origin, sequenced in a study of early T cells in non-severe SARS-CoV-2 infection. TCRdb used MiXCR to reprocess the 5' RACE reads, holding one entry per CDR3 protein. The data contain 80,000 to 95,000 distinct CDR3 sequences, more than 13% of them singletons. What was sequenced was whole blood. These receptors all come from an adult who was a healthcare worker with PCR-confirmed SARS-CoV-2 infection or an uninfected control (not recorded which).

The chain combines TRBV2 with TRBJ1-6, with D possibly TRBD1 on 5 matching bases. V was pared by 5 bases and J by 10 bases, with 6 bases between. Germline V gene sequence: CDR1 SNHLY, CDR2 FYNNEI. CDR3 length: 11 amino acids. The CDR3 region has the DNA TGTGCCAGCAGTAACAGGTCACCCCTCCACTTT. This encodes CASSNRSPLHF.

This chain uses TRBV5-1 with TRBJ2-5, with D unresolved. Germline V lookup: CDR1 SGHRS, CDR2 YFSETQ. This CDR3 contains 13 residues. Trimming pared 0 bases from V and 3 bases from J, leaving 6 bases between. The CDR3 DNA is TGCGCCAGCAGCTTGGGCGGAGAAGAGACCCAGTACTTC. Protein sequence: CASSLGGEETQYF.

The chain couples TRBV9 to TRBJ2-1; D remains ambiguous. Trimming shortened V by 4 bases and J by 4 bases, and 18 bases separated the two germline ends. The CDR3 extends over 16 amino acids. Germline V CDR1 and CDR2: SGDLS, YYNGEE. The CDR3 DNA sequence: TGTGCCAGCAGCCCGTCTCTCGTGGCACAGTACAATGAGCAGTTCTTC. It is translated as CASSPSLVAQYNEQFF.

The gene calls are TRBV5-6 and TRBJ1-3; weak D call: TRBD1 (6 bases). V dropped 4 bases and J dropped 2 bases, with 13 bases sitting between them. The CDR3 consists of 15 residues. CDR1 and CDR2 from the germline V gene are SGHDT and YYEEEE. Here the CDR3 reads CASSPWDIAGNTIYF. CDR3 DNA: TGTGCCAGCAGCCCCTGGGACATTGCTGGAAACACCATATATTTT.

This clonotype was counted a few times. The chain has TRBV7-8 and TRBJ2-3; 11 bases are a match to TRBD2. CDR1 is SGHVS, CDR2 FQNEAQ, per germline. V lost 5 bases and J lost 0; bases outside the gene matches: 7. This CDR3 spans 17 amino acids. The DNA for the CDR3 is TGTGCCAGCAGCCTTAGCGGGGGGGACCCTAGCACAGATACGCAGTATTTT. Translation: CASSLSGGDPSTDTQYF.

This chain links TRBV29-1 with TRBJ1-1; 7 nucleotides line up with TRBD1. CDR3 length: 15 residues. Germline CDR1 and CDR2: SQVTM and ANQGSEA. V lost 1 base, J lost 1 base, and 6 bases stayed unmatched. CDR3 nucleotide sequence: TGCAGCGTTGAAGGTAGGGGACAGTCGAACACTGAAGCTTTCTTT. Protein: CSVEGRGQSNTEAFF.

This clonotype was seen only a few times. V usage is TRBV11-2 and J usage is TRBJ2-7, with D perhaps TRBD1 (5 bases). Looked up from germline, CDR1 is SGHAT and CDR2 is FQNNGV. The CDR3 is 14 residues long. The V end lost 5 bases, the J end lost 2 bases, and 13 bases lay between the germline ends. The CDR3 reads CASSIDSSPYEQYF. The CDR3 nucleotides read TGTGCCAGCAGCATCGACAGCAGTCCCTACGAGCAGTACTTC.

V is TRBV28 and J is TRBJ1-1; D call uncertain. Deletions cut 6 bases from V and 2 bases from J, with 4 bases between. CDR1 MDHEN and CDR2 SYDVKM come from the germline V gene. CDR3 size: 11 residues. CDR3 nucleotide sequence: TGTGCCAGCAGATTTAACACTGAAGCTTTCTTT. Its protein is CASRFNTEAFF. The full variable domain, with the rest looked up from reference TRBV28 and TRBJ1-1, is DVKVTQSSRYLVKRTGEKVFLECVQDMDHENMFWYRQDPGLGLRLIYFSYDVKMKEKGDIPEGYSVSREKKERFSLILESASTNQTSMYLCASRFNTEAFFGQGTRLTVV.

The chain recombines TRBV6-2 or TRBV6-3 with TRBJ2-3; D not resolved. V shed 2 bases and J shed 2 bases, with 17 bases lying between them. The CDR3 runs to 17 residues. Germline CDR1 and CDR2: MNHEY and SVGEGT. CDR3 in DNA: TGTGCCAGCAGTTACCCCTTGGACCCGCGACTCACAGATACGCAGTATTTT. It yields the protein CASSYPLDPRLTDTQYF.

This chain links TRBV5-4 with TRBJ2-1; 13 nucleotides match TRBD2. Losses at the gene ends were 4 bases for V and 3 bases for J; bases not matched to a gene: 10. Looked up from germline, CDR1 is SGHNT and CDR2 is YYREEE (reference sequence). This CDR3 region has 18 residues. This CDR3 is CASSQPTSGGPVYNEQFF. The CDR3 DNA follows: TGTGCCAGCAGCCAACCGACTAGCGGGGGGCCAGTCTACAATGAGCAGTTCTTC.

The chain joins TRBV19 to TRBJ1-5, with D unresolved. CDR1 and CDR2 (germline): LNHDA, SQIVND (reference sequence). The CDR3 runs to 15 residues. V shed 3 bases and J shed 0 bases, with 9 bases lying between them. The CDR3 bases are TGTGCCAGTAGTATTTGGCAGCTTAGCAATCAGCCCCAGCATTTT. Protein: CASSIWQLSNQPQHF. Full variable domain (rest looked up from reference TRBV19 and TRBJ1-5): DGGITQSPKYLFRKEGQNVTLSCEQNLNHDAMYWYRQDPGQGLRLIYYSQIVNDFQKGDIAEGYSVSREKKESFPLTVTSAQKNPTAFYLCASSIWQLSNQPQHFGDGTRLSIL.

In this sample, this clonotype turned up a few times. The chain uses TRBV5-4 and TRBJ2-7; D is uncertain. From germline, CDR1 is SGHNT and CDR2 YYREEE (reference sequence). The CDR3 is 14 residues long. The V and J ends lost 4 bases and 7 bases respectively, with 18 bases between them. CDR3 DNA: TGTGCCAGCAGCCCTTCACTCGGGCCCAGGGAGCAGTACTTC. This codes for CASSPSLGPREQYF.

The chain uses TRBV19 and TRBJ2-2; 7 bases are a match to TRBD1. Germline V CDR1 and CDR2: LNHDA, SQIVND (reference sequence). This CDR3 is 15 amino acids long. Trimming took 4 bases from V and 4 from J; bases not matched to a gene: 6. The CDR3 is CASSSDRVSTGELFF. The CDR3 DNA reads as TGTGCCAGTAGTAGTGACAGGGTTAGCACCGGGGAGCTGTTTTTT.

This clonotype has at least ten counts. V and J are TRBV30 and TRBJ1-6; the D gene is possibly TRBD1 (5 bases). V was shortened by 4 bases and J by 11 bases, with 15 bases between the two germline ends. This CDR3 region has 13 residues. CDR1 is GTSNPN, CDR2 SVGIG, per germline (reference sequence). In DNA, the CDR3 is TGTGCCTGGACCCGGGACGGGAGGCCACCCCTCCACTTT. Translation: CAWTRDGRPPLHF.

This clonotype was recorded at least ten times. The chain couples TRBV7-9 to TRBJ1-1, with D possibly matching TRBD1 (6 bases). Germline V CDR1 and CDR2: SEHNR, FQNEAQ (reference sequence). V gave up 7 bases and J gave up 1 base, with 19 bases separating them. This CDR3 region has 16 residues. This chain's CDR3 is CASIQGPGAANTEAFF. DNA for the CDR3: TGTGCCAGCATCCAGGGGCCGGGGGCCGCGAACACTGAAGCTTTCTTT.

This clonotype was detected a few times. This sequence joins TRBV7-9 and TRBJ2-1; perhaps TRBD1 as D (5 bases). CDR1 is SEHNR, CDR2 FQNEAQ, per germline (reference sequence). The CDR3 totals 15 residues. V was shortened by 5 bases and J by 2 bases, with 13 bases between the two germline ends. CDR3 DNA: TGTGCCAGCAGCAGCCGACAGATGCCCTACAATGAGCAGTTCTTC. Its protein product is CASSSRQMPYNEQFF.

This clonotype was seen only a few times. The chain joins TRBV2 to TRBJ1-1; TRBD1 might be the D (6 bases). V lost 6 bases to trimming and J lost 0 bases, with 11 bases between them. The CDR3 length is 14 residues. Per the germline V gene, CDR1 is SNHLY and CDR2 is FYNNEI. The CDR3 here is CASSKGVMNTEAFF. The CDR3, as DNA: TGTGCCAGCAGCAAGGGGGTAATGAACACTGAAGCTTTCTTT.

This clonotype has more than one count but fewer than ten. V gene TRBV27 combines with J gene TRBJ1-4, with 7 bases matching TRBD1. V trimming: 5 bases; J trimming: 7 bases; junction bases outside the gene matches: 10. Per germline, CDR1 MNHEY and CDR2 SMNVEV (reference sequence). The CDR3 extends over 15 amino acids. The CDR3 DNA reads TGTGCCAGCAGTGCAGGGGGGGGCGTCACTGAAAAACTGTTTTTT. This sequence encodes CASSAGGGVTEKLFF. Variable domain in full (rest from reference TRBV27 and TRBJ1-4): EAQVTQNPRYLITVTGKKLTVTCSQNMNHEYMSWYRQDPGLGLRQIYYSMNVEVTDKGDVPEGYKVSRKEKRNFPLILESPSPNQTSLYFCASSAGGGVTEKLFFGSGTQLSVL.

The chain joins TRBV7-9 to TRBJ2-1; D gene uncertain. In germline, CDR1 is SEHNR, CDR2 FQNEAQ (reference sequence). This CDR3 spans 13 amino acids. The germline V and J ends were trimmed by 3 bases and 2 bases, with 5 bases remaining between them. The CDR3 nucleotides read TGTGCCAGCAGCTTTTCAACCTACAATGAGCAGTTCTTC. It specifies CASSFSTYNEQFF.

This clonotype was found a few times. The chain has TRBV18 and TRBJ2-1; D is possibly TRBD2 (5 bases). V lost 0 bases to trimming and J lost 6 bases, with 15 bases between them. The germline CDR1 and CDR2 sequences are KGHSH and LQKENI. There are 16 residues in the CDR3. The CDR3 bases are TGTGCCAGCTCACCACCTACAACTAGTTATGGCAATGAGCAGTTCTTC. It specifies CASSPPTTSYGNEQFF.

The chain combines TRBV10-2 with TRBJ1-1; 7 bases are shared with TRBD1. The CDR3 consists of 14 residues. V lost 2 bases and J lost 2; bases outside the gene matches: 2. Germline assignment: CDR1 WSHSY and CDR2 SAAADI. CDR3 in amino acids: CASSENRGNTEAFF. CDR3 DNA: TGCGCCAGCAGTGAGAACAGGGGAAACACTGAAGCTTTCTTT.